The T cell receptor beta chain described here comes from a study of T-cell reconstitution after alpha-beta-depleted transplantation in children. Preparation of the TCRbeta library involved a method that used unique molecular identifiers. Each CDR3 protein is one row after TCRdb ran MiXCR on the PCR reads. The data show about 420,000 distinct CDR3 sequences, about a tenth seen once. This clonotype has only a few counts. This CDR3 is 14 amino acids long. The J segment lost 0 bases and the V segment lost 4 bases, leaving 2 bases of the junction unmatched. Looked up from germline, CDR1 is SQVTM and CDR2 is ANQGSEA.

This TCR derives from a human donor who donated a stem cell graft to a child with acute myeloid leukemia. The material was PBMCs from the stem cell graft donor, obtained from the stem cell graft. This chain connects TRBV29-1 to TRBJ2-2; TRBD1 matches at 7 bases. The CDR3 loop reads CSVGDRTNTGELFF. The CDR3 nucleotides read TGCAGCGTTGGGGACAGAACGAACACCGGGGAGCTGTTTTTT.